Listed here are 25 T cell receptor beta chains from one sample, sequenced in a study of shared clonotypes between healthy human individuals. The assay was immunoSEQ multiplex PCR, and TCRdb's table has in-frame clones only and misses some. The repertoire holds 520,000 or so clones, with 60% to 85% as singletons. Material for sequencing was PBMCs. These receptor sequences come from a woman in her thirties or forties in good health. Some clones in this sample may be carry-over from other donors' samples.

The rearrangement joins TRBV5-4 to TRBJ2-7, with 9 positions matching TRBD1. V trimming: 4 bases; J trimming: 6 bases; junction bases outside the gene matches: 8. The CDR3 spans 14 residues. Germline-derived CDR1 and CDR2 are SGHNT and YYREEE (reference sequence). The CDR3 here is CASSPGTGFGEQYF. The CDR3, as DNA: TGTGCCAGCAGCCCCGGGACAGGGTTTGGCGAGCAGTACTTC.

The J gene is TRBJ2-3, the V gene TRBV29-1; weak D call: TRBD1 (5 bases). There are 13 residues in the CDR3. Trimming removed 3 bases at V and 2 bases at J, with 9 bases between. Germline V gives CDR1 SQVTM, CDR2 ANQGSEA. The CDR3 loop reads CSVEGRATDTQYF. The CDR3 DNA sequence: TGCAGCGTTGAGGGCAGGGCCACAGATACGCAGTATTTT.

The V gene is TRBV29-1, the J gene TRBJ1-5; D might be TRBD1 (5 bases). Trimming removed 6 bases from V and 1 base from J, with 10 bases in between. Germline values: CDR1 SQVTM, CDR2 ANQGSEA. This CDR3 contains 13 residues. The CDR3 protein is CSVARDSNQPQHF. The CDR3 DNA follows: TGCAGCGTAGCCCGGGACAGCAATCAGCCCCAGCATTTT. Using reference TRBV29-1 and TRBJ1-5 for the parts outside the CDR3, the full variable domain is SAVISQKPSRDICQRGTSLTIQCQVDSQVTMMFWYRQQPGQSLTLIATANQGSEATYESGFVIDKFPISRPNLTFSTLTVSNMSPEDSSIYLCSVARDSNQPQHFGDGTRLSIL.

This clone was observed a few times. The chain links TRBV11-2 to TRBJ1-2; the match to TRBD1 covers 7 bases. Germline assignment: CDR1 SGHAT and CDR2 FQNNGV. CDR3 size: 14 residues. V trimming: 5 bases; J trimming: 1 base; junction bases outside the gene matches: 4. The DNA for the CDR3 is TGTGCCAGCAGCCGACAGGGCAATAACTATGGCTACACCTTC. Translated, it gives CASSRQGNNYGYTF.

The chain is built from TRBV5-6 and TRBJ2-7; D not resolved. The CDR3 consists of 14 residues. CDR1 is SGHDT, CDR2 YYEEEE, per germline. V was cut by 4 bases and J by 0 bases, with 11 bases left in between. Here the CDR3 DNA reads TGTGCCAGCAGCCGACTGCAGGTCTCCTACGAGCAGTACTTC. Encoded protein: CASSRLQVSYEQYF.

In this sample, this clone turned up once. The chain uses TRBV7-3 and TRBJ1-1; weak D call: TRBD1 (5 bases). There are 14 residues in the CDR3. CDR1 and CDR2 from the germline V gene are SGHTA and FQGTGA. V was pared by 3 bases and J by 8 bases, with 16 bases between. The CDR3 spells CASSFKGQSLEAFF. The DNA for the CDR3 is TGTGCCAGCAGCTTCAAGGGGCAGAGCTTAGAAGCTTTCTTT.

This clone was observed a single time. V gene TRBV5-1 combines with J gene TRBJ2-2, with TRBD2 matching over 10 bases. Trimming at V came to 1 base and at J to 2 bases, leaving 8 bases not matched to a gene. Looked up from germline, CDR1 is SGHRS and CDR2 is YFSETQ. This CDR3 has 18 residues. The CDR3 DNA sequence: TGCGCCAGCAGCTTGACTCCAGGACTAGCGGTTAACACCGGGGAGCTGTTTTTT. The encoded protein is CASSLTPGLAVNTGELFF.

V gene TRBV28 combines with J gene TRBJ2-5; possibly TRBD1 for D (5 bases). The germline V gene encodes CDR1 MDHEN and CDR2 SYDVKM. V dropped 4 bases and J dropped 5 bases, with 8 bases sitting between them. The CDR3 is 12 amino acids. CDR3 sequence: CASSSGLETQYF. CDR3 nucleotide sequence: TGTGCCAGCAGTTCAGGGTTGGAGACCCAGTACTTC.

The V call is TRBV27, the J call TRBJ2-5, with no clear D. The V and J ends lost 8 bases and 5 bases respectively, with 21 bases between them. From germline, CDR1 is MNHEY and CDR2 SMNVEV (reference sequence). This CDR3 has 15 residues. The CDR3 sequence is CASQPNVGFQETQYF. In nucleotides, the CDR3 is TGTGCCAGCCAACCAAACGTTGGGTTCCAGGAGACCCAGTACTTC.

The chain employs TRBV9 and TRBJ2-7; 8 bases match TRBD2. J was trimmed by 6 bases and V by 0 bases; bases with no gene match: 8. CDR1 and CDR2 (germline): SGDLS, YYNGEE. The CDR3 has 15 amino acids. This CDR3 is CASSVGLARIAEQYF. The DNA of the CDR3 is TGTGCCAGCAGCGTAGGACTAGCGCGAATCGCCGAGCAGTACTTC.

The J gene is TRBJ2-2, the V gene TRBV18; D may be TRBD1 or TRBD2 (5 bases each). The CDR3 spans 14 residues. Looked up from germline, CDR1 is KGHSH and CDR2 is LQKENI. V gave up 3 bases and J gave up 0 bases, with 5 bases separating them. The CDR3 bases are TGTGCCAGCTCACCGGGGGCGAACACCGGGGAGCTGTTTTTT. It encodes CASSPGANTGELFF.

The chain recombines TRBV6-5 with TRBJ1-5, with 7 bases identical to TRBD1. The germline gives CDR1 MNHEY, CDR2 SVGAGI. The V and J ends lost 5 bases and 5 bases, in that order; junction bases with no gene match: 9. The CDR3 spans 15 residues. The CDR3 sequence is CASSGRDSRHQPQHF. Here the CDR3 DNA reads TGTGCCAGCAGTGGCCGGGACAGTCGGCATCAGCCCCAGCATTTT.

The CDR3: CASSRQRTMSTTEAFF. DNA for the CDR3: TGTGCCAGTAGTAGACAAAGGACAATGTCCACCACTGAAGCTTTCTTT. This rearrangement joins TRBV19 to TRBJ1-1, with D possibly being TRBD1 (5 bases). V lost 4 bases to trimming and J lost 4 bases, with 19 bases between them. The CDR3 length is 16 residues. Germline values: CDR1 LNHDA, CDR2 SQIVND (reference sequence).

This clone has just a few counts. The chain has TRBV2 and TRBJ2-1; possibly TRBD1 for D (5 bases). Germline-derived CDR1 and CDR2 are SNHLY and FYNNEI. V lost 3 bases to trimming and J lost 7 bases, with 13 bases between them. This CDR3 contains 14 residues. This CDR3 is CASSEQGYENEQFF. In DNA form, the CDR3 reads TGTGCCAGCAGTGAGCAGGGTTATGAGAATGAGCAGTTCTTC.

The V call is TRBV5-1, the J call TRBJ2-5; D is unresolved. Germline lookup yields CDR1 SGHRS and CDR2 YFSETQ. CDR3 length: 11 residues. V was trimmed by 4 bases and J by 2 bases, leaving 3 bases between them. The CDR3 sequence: CASSQQETQYF. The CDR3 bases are TGCGCCAGCAGCCAACAAGAGACCCAGTACTTC.

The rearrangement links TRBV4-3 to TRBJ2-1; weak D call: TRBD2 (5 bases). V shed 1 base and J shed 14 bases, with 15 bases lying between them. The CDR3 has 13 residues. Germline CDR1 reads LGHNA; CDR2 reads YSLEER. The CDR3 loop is CASSQVEGRSKFF. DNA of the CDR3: TGCGCCAGCAGCCAAGTGGAAGGGAGAAGCAAGTTCTTC.

The CDR3 is CASSYSASGTPYEQYF. CDR3 nucleotide sequence: TGTGCCAGCAGTTACTCGGCTAGCGGGACCCCCTACGAGCAGTACTTC. This chain joins TRBV6-6 and TRBJ2-7; the match to TRBD2 covers 9 bases. V was pared by 0 bases and J by 2 bases, with 5 bases of the junction left unmatched. The CDR3 loop spans 16 amino acids. Germline CDR1 is MNHNY and CDR2 is SVGAGI (reference sequence).

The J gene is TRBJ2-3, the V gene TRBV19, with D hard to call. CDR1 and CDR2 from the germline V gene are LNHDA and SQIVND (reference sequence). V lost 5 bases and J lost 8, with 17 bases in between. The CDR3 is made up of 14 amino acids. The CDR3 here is CASSAQTRVGTQYF. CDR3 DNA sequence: TGTGCCAGTAGTGCCCAGACAAGGGTGGGTACGCAGTATTTT. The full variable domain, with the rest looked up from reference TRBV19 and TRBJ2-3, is DGGITQSPKYLFRKEGQNVTLSCEQNLNHDAMYWYRQDPGQGLRLIYYSQIVNDFQKGDIAEGYSVSREKKESFPLTVTSAQKNPTAFYLCASSAQTRVGTQYFGPGTRLTVL.

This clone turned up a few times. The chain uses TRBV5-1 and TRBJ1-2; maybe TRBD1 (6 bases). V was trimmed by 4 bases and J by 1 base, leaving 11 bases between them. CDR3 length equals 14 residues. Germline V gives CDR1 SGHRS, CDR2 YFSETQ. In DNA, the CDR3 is TGCGCCAGCAGCCAAAGGACAGATAACTATGGCTACACCTTC. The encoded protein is CASSQRTDNYGYTF. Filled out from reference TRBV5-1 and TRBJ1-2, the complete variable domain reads KAGVTQTPRYLIKTRGQQVTLSCSPISGHRSVSWYQQTPGQGLQFLFEYFSETQRNKGNFPGRFSGRQFSNSRSEMNVSTLELGDSALYLCASSQRTDNYGYTFGSGTRLTVV.

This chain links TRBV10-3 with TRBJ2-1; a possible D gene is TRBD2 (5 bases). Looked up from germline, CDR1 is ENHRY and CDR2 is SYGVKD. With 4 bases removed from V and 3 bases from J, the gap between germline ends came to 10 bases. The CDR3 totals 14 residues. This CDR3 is CAISGLAGYNEQFF. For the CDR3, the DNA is TGTGCCATCAGTGGTCTAGCCGGCTACAATGAGCAGTTCTTC.

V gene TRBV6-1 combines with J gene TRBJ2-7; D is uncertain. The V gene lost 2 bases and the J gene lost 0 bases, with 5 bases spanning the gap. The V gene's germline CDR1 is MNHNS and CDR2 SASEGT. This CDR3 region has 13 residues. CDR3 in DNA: TGTGCCAGCAGTGAACAGACCTCCTACGAGCAGTACTTC. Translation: CASSEQTSYEQYF.

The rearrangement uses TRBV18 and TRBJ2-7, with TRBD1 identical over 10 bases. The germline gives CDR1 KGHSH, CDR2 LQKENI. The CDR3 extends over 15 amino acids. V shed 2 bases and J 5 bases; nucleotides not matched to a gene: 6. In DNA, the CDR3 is TGTGCCAGCTCACCAGTCCGGGACAGGGGCCACGAGCAGTACTTC. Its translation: CASSPVRDRGHEQYF.

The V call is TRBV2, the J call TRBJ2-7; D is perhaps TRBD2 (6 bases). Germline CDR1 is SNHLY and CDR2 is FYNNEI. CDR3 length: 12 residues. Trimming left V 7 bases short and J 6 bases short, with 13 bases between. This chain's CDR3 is CASTPRRGEQYF. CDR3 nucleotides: TGTGCCAGCACCCCCCGGCGGGGCGAGCAGTACTTC.

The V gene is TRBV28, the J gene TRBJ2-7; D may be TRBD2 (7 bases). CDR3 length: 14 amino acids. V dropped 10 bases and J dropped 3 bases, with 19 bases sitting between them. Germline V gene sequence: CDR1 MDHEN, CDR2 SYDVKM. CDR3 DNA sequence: TGTGCCACCCGAGGGGGGGGTTCCGTCTACGAGCAGTACTTC. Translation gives CATRGGGSVYEQYF. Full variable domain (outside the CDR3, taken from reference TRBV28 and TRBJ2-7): DVKVTQSSRYLVKRTGEKVFLECVQDMDHENMFWYRQDPGLGLRLIYFSYDVKMKEKGDIPEGYSVSREKKERFSLILESASTNQTSMYLCATRGGGSVYEQYFGPGTRLTVT.

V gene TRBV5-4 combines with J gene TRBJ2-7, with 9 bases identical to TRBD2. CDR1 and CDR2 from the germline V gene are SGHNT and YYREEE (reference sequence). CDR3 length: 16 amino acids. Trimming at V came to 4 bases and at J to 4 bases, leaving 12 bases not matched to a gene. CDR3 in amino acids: CASSPLSGSTPYEQYF. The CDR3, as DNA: TGTGCCAGCAGCCCTCTTAGCGGGAGCACCCCGTACGAGCAGTACTTC.